What follows describes a single T cell receptor beta chain. Its antigen is currently unknown. This entry is derived from a study of blood T cells in healthy people across ages. Study outcomes and limitations: Across the age range, TCR beta diversity per million T cells fell in a roughly linear way.

The donors, healthy Caucasians from Russia, were aged about 6 to 95. Each donor gave 9.5 to 10 milliliters of peripheral blood. Total RNA was extracted at no less than 6 micrograms per sample. Together with a sample-barcoded 5' primer, a J-beta primer mix was included in a second PCR lasting roughly 6 to 12 cycles. TCRdb redid the calling of the 5' RACE reads with MiXCR, one entry per CDR3 protein. This sample carries about 640,000 distinct CDR3 sequences, under 70% of them seen once, and the ten largest clones take 30% to 45%. Looked up from germline, CDR1 is LGHDT and CDR2 is YNNKEL (reference sequence). The CDR3 runs to 14 residues. Trimming took 0 bases from V and 6 from J, leaving 11 bases between them.

The clonotype was recovered from a man between 60 and 75 years old in good health. The specimen was blood. The V gene is TRBV3-1, the J gene TRBJ1-2, with D perhaps matching TRBD1 (6 bases). CDR3: CASSQDLGADGYTF. The CDR3 DNA is TGTGCCAGCAGCCAAGATTTGGGGGCCGATGGCTACACCTTC.